These 7 T cell receptor beta chains originate from one sample sequenced in a study of shared clonotypes between healthy human individuals. Using immunoSEQ multiplex PCR, the repertoire was profiled, and TCRdb retains in-frame clones only, with some absent. The profile covers about 2.1 million clones, with around 93% appearing a single time and over 1.5% taken by the ten largest. Naive CD8 populations comprised CD45RO-negative cells positively selected for CCR7, excluding terminally differentiated effector memory CD45RA+ cells. The sequencing input was naive CD8+ T cells from PBMCs. The receptors originated from a man aged 18 to 29 in good health. Some clones in this sample may be carry-over from other donors' samples.

The rearrangement uses TRBV28 and TRBJ2-1, with 8 nucleotides matching TRBD2. J was trimmed by 1 base and V by 6 bases; bases with no gene match: 2. Germline V CDR1 and CDR2: MDHEN, SYDVKM. This CDR3 region has 14 residues. CDR3 region: CASRRGVSYNEQFF. The CDR3 nucleotides are TGTGCCAGCAGGCGGGGGGTATCCTACAATGAGCAGTTCTTC.

The V gene is TRBV4-3, the J gene TRBJ1-2; 10 positions agree with TRBD1. J was trimmed by 5 bases and V by 1 base; bases with no gene match: 7. Per germline, CDR1 LGHNA and CDR2 YSLEER. This CDR3 contains 16 residues. This chain's CDR3 is CASSQGPGQGRYGYTF. CDR3 sequence (DNA): TGCGCCAGCAGCCAAGGGCCGGGACAGGGGAGATATGGCTACACCTTC.

Concerning this clone itself: Different DNA sequences within this sample yield the same CDR3. The V gene is TRBV9, the J gene TRBJ2-2, with unresolved D. V lost 0 bases, J lost 8 bases, and 5 bases lay in between. This CDR3 region has 12 residues. Per the germline V gene, CDR1 is SGDLS and CDR2 is YYNGEE. Written as DNA, the CDR3 is TGTGCCAGCAGCGTAGGCAGGGGGGAGCTGTTTTTT. Amino acids: CASSVGRGELFF.

The chain couples TRBV12-5 to TRBJ2-7, with 7 bases identical to TRBD2. Germline V gives CDR1 LGHNT, CDR2 FRNRAP. J lost 6 bases, V lost 3 bases, and 8 bases had no gene match. The CDR3 extends over 14 amino acids. CDR3 bases: TGTGCTAGTGGTTTAGGAGGGAGGGCCGGCGAGCAGTACTTC. This encodes CASGLGGRAGEQYF.

J is TRBJ2-1 and V is TRBV10-2, with 11 positions matching TRBD2. Germline assignment: CDR1 WSHSY and CDR2 SAAADI. V trimming: 0 bases; J trimming: 4 bases; junction bases outside the gene matches: 2. This CDR3 region has 16 residues. CDR3 DNA: TGCGCCAGCAGTGAGTCGACTAGCGGGGTTTACAATGAGCAGTTCTTC. Its protein is CASSESTSGVYNEQFF.

The gene calls are TRBV7-9 and TRBJ2-7; 10 nucleotides match TRBD1. Germline CDR1 is SEHNR and CDR2 is FQNEAQ (reference sequence). With 4 bases clipped from V and 5 bases from J, the junction kept 8 bases outside the gene matches. The CDR3 spans 15 residues. The CDR3 protein is CASSSRQGAPNEQYF. The CDR3 DNA follows: TGTGCCAGCAGCTCTAGACAGGGGGCCCCGAACGAGCAGTACTTC.

J is TRBJ2-1 and V is TRBV29-1; perhaps TRBD2 as D (5 bases). Between the trimmed V and J ends, which lost 3 bases and 0 bases, there was a span of 15 bases. The CDR3 has 16 residues. Germline assignment: CDR1 SQVTM and CDR2 ANQGSEA. For the CDR3, the DNA is TGCAGCGTTGATGCGCGGGCCCAAAGCTCCTACAATGAGCAGTTCTTC. Translating gives CSVDARAQSSYNEQFF.